This T cell receptor beta chain was sequenced in a study of regulatory T cells in long-lasting Graves disease. CDR3 regions were amplified by Arm-PCR using iRepertoire HTBI primers to build TCR beta libraries. Each CDR3 protein is one row after TCRdb ran MiXCR on the multiplex PCR reads. The table shows approximately 460,000 distinct CDR3 sequences, with 16% occurring only once. This clonotype was detected many times. Looked up from germline, CDR1 is KGHSH and CDR2 is LQKENI. The J segment lost 8 bases and the V segment lost 3 bases, leaving 14 bases of the junction unmatched. The CDR3 is 16 amino acids. Described time point: newly diagnosed GD, antithyroid drugs for less than 3 months. From RNA extracted from PBMCs, the TCR library was made. These records were also assigned to another study, of T cells in Graves' hyperthyroidism and ophthalmopathy.

The receptor comes from a woman in her twenties or thirties with Graves disease. This material consisted of peripheral blood mononuclear cells (PBMCs), taken at new diagnosis, from a patient treated with antithyroid drugs. This chain connects TRBV18 to TRBJ1-2, with 8 bases aligning to TRBD1. Here the CDR3 DNA reads TGTGCCAGCTCACCCGCGTCAGGGGGCCAATTTGAAGGCTACACCTTC. Its protein is CASSPASGGQFEGYTF.